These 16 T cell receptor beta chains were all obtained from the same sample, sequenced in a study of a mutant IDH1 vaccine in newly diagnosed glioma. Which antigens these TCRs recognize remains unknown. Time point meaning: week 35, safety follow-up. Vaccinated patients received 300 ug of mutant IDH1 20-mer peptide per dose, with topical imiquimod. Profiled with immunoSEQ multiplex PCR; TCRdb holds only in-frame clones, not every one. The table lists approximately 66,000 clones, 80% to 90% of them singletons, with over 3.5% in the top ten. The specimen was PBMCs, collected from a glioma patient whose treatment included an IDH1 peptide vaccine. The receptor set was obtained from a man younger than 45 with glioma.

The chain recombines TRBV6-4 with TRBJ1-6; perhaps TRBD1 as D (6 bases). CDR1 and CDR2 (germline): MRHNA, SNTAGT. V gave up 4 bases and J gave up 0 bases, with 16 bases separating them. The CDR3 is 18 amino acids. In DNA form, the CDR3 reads TGTGCCAGCAGTGTTAGGACAGACTCGAGCTCCTATAATTCACCCCTCCACTTT. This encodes CASSVRTDSSSYNSPLHF.

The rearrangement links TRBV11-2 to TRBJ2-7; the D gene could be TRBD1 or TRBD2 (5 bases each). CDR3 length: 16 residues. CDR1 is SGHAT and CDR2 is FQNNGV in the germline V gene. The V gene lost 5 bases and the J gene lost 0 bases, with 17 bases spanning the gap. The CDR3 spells CASSLTFGTASYEQYF. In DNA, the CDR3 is TGTGCCAGCAGCCTGACCTTCGGGACGGCCTCCTACGAGCAGTACTTC. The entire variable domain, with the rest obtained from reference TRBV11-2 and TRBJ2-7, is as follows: EAGVAQSPRYKIIEKRQSVAFWCNPISGHATLYWYQQILGQGPKLLIQFQNNGVVDDSQLPKDRFSAERLKGVDSTLKIQPAKLEDSAVYLCASSLTFGTASYEQYFGPGTRLTVT.

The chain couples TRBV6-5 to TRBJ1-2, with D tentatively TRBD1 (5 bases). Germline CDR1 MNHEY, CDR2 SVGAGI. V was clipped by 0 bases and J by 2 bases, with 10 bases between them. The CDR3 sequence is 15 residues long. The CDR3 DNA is TGTGCCAGCAGTTACTCAGGGACGGAAAACTATGGCTACACCTTC. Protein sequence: CASSYSGTENYGYTF.

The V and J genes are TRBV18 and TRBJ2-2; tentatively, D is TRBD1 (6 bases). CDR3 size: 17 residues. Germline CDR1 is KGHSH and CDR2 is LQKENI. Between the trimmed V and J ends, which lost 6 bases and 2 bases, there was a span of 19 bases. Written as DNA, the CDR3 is TGTGCCAGCTCGAGGGGACATGAAAGGAAAAACACCGGGGAGCTGTTTTTT. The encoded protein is CASSRGHERKNTGELFF.

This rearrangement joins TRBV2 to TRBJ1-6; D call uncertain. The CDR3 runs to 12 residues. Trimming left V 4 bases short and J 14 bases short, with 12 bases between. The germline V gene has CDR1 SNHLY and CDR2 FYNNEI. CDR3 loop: CASSVVSGALHF. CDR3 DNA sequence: TGTGCCAGCAGTGTAGTGAGCGGCGCCCTCCACTTT.

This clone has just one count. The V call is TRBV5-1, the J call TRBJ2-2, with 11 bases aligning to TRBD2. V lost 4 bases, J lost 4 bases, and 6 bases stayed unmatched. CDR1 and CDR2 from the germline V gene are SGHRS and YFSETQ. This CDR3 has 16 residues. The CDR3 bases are TGCGCCAGCAGCCAAATAGCGGGGGGGACCACCGGGGAGCTGTTTTTT. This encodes CASSQIAGGTTGELFF. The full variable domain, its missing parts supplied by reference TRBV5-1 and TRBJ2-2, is KAGVTQTPRYLIKTRGQQVTLSCSPISGHRSVSWYQQTPGQGLQFLFEYFSETQRNKGNFPGRFSGRQFSNSRSEMNVSTLELGDSALYLCASSQIAGGTTGELFFGEGSRLTVL.

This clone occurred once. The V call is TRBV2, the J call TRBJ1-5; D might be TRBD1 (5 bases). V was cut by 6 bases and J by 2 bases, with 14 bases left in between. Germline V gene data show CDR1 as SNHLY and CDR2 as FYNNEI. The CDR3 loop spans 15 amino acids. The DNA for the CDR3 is TGTGCCAGCAGCCCCATGGGGCCCCGCAATCAGCCCCAGCATTTT. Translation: CASSPMGPRNQPQHF.

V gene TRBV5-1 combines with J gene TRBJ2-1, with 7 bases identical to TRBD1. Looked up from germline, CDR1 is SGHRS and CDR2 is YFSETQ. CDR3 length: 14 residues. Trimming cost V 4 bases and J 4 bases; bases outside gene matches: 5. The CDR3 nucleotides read TGCGCCAGCAGCCCGGGACAGAGATACAATGAGCAGTTCTTC. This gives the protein CASSPGQRYNEQFF.

The CDR3 is CASSDGPGTDTQYF. CDR3 bases: TGTGCCAGCAGCGACGGGCCGGGCACAGATACGCAGTATTTT. This chain connects TRBV27 to TRBJ2-3; D ambiguous. Germline values: CDR1 MNHEY, CDR2 SMNVEV (reference sequence). The CDR3 contains 14 residues. V lost 6 bases and J lost 1, with 11 bases in between.

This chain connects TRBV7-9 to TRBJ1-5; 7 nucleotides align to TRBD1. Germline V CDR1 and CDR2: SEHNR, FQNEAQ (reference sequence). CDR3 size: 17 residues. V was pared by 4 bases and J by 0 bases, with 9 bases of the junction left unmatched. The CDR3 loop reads CASSSTTTGPSNQPQHF. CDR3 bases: TGTGCCAGCAGCTCTACTACGACAGGGCCTAGCAATCAGCCCCAGCATTTT.

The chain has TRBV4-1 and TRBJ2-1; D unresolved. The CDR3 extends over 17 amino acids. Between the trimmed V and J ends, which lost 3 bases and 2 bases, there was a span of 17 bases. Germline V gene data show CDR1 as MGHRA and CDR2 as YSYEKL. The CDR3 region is CASSHPTPVGTYNEQFF. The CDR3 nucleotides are TGCGCCAGCAGCCATCCGACACCGGTTGGAACCTACAATGAGCAGTTCTTC.

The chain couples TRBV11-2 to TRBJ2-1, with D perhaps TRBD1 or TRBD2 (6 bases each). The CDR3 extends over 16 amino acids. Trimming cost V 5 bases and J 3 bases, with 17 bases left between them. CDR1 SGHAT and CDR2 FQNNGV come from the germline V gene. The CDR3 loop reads CASSLGGATSYNEQFF. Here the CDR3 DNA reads TGTGCCAGCAGCCTGGGGGGCGCGACTAGCTACAATGAGCAGTTCTTC.

The CDR3 DNA sequence: TGCGCCAGCAGCTTGGGCGGGACAGGGACGCGATACTCTGGAAACACCATATATTTT. Translating gives CASSLGGTGTRYSGNTIYF. V gene TRBV5-1 combines with J gene TRBJ1-3; 9 bases are shared with TRBD1. The V gene's germline CDR1 is SGHRS and CDR2 YFSETQ. V shed 0 bases, J shed 0 bases, and the junction held 10 bases outside the gene matches. This CDR3 has 19 residues.

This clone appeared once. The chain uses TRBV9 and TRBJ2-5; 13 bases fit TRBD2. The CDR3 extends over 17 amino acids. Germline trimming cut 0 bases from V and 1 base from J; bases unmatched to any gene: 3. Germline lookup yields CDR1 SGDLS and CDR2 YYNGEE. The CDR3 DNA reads TGTGCCAGCAGCGTAGGCGGACTAGCGGGGGCCCAAGAGACCCAGTACTTC. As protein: CASSVGGLAGAQETQYF.

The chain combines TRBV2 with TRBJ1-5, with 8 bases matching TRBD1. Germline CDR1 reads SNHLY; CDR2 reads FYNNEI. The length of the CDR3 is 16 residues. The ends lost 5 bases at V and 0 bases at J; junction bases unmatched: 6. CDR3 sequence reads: CASSPDRGGSNQPQHF. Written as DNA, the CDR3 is TGTGCCAGCAGTCCCGACAGGGGTGGTAGCAATCAGCCCCAGCATTTT.

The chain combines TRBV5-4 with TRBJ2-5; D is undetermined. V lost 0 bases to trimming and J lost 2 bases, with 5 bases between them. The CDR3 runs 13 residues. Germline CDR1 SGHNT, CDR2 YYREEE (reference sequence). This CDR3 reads CASSLDSQETQYF. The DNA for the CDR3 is TGTGCCAGCAGCTTGGATAGTCAAGAGACCCAGTACTTC.